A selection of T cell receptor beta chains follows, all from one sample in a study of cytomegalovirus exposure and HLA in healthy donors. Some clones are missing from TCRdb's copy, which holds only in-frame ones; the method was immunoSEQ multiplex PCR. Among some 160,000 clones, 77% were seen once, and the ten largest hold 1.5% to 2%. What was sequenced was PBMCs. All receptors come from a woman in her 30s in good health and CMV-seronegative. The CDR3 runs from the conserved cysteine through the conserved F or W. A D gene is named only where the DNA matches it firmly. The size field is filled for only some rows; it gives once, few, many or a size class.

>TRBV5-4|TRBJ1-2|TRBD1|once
TGTGCCAGCAGCTACAGGGACAGAAACTATGGCTACACCTTC
CASSYRDRNYGYTF
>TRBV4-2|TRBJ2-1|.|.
TGTGCCAGCAGCCAAGACGGTAGCGGTAGCTCCTACAATGAGCAGTTCTTC
CASSQDGSGSSYNEQFF
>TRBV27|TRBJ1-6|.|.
TGTGCCAGCAGTTTATCGCAGGGTAGATATTCACCCCTCCACTTT
CASSLSQGRYSPLHF
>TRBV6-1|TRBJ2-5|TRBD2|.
TGTGCCAGCAGTGAATTGAATCTAGCGGGAGAGACCCAGTACTTC
CASSELNLAGETQYF
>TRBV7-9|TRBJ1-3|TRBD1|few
TGTTCCAGCAGCAACACAGGGGGTTCACTCGGCAACACCATATATTTT
CSSSNTGGSLGNTIYF
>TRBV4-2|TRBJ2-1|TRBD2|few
TGTGCCAGCAGCCAACTCGCTGTTCTAGCGGGAGGTGACAATGAGCAGTTCTTC
CASSQLAVLAGGDNEQFF
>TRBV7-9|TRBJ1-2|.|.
TGTGCCAGCAGCTTACCAGGCCCCAAGGCTAACTATGGCTACACCTTC
CASSLPGPKANYGYTF
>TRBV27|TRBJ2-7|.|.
TGTGCCAGCAGTCACTCGTTGAGCGGCCCCTACGAGCAGTACTTC
CASSHSLSGPYEQYF
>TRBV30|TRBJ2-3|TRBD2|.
TGTGCCTGGACCGTAGGACTAGCGGGGGGTACAGATACGCAGTATTTT
CAWTVGLAGGTDTQYF
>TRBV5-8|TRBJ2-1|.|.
TGTGCCAGCAGGGGCGGGCTGAATGAGCAGTTCTTC
CASRGGLNEQFF
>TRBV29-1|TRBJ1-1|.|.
TGCAGCGTTCTTCGCGGGGGGGTAGGGACTGAAGCTTTCTTT
CSVLRGGVGTEAFF
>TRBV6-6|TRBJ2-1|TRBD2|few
TGTGCCAGCGGGGCTAGCGGGAGCGGAGGGGATGAGCAGTTCTTC
CASGASGSGGDEQFF
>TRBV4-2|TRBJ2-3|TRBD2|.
TGTGCCAGCAGCCAAGACTTTCCTAGCGGGACCGACCCTAGCACAGATACGCAGTATTTT
CASSQDFPSGTDPSTDTQYF
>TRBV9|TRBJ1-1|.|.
TGTGCCAGCAGCGTATCGAAGGGAGTGAACACTGAAGCTTTCTTT
CASSVSKGVNTEAFF
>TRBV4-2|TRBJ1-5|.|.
TGTGCCAGCAGCCAAGGTTCAGGGGTTCAGCCCCAGCATTTT
CASSQGSGVQPQHF
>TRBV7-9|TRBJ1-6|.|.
TGTTCCAGCAGCCTCGGGGTGTCACCCCTCCACTTT
CSSSLGVSPLHF
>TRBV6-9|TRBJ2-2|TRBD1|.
TGTGCCAGCAGCCTAATCAAATCCGGGACAGGGATGTATTCCACCGGGGAGCTGTTTTTT
CASSLIKSGTGMYSTGELFF
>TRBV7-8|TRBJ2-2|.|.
TGTGCCGGAATAGGACAGACGAACACCGGGGAGCTGTTTTTT
CAGIGQTNTGELFF
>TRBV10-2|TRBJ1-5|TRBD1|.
TGCGCCAGCAGTGAGTCATCAGGGGGCGGAGGGCCCCAGCATTTT
CASSESSGGGGPQHF
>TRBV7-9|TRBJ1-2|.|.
TGTGCCAGCAGCCTAGGGGCAGGGCCCTATGGCTACACCTTC
CASSLGAGPYGYTF
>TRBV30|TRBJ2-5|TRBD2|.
TGTGCCTGGAAGGTAGCGGGAGGTGAGACCCAGTACTTC
CAWKVAGGETQYF
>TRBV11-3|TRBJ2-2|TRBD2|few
TGTGCCAGCAGCCACGGACTAGCGGTGAACACCGGGGAGCTGTTTTTT
CASSHGLAVNTGELFF